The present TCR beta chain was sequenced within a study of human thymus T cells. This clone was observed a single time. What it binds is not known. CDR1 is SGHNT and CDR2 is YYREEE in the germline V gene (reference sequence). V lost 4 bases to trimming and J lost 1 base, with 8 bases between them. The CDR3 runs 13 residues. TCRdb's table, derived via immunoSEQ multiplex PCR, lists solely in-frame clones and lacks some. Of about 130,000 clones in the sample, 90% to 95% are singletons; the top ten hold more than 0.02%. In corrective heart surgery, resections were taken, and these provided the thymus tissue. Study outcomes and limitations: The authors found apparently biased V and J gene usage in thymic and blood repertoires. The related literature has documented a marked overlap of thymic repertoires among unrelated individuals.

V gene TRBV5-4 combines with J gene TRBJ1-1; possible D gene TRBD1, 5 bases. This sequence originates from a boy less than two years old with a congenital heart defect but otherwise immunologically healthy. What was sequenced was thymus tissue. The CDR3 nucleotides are TGTGCCAGCAGCATACAGGAGAACACTGAAGCTTTCTTT. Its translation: CASSIQENTEAFF.